Below, 7 T cell receptor beta chains from the same sample are listed, as sequenced in a study of blood T cell repertoires in COVID-19. The assay was immunoSEQ multiplex PCR, and TCRdb's table has in-frame clones only and misses some. The sample lists a few hundred thousand clones, about 93% occurring once. Sequencing was performed on peripheral blood. These receptors originate from a woman in her twenties or thirties with COVID-19, enrolled during active disease.

The chain combines TRBV5-6 with TRBJ2-3; 8 positions match TRBD1. Trimming at V came to 4 bases and at J to 6 bases, leaving 4 bases not matched to a gene. The CDR3 contains 13 residues. From germline, CDR1 is SGHDT and CDR2 YYEEEE. The CDR3, as DNA: TGTGCCAGCAGCCGACAGGGGATGGATACGCAGTATTTT. It codes for CASSRQGMDTQYF.

CDR3 sequence: CASSLDSGIADTQYF. DNA for the CDR3: TGTGCCAGCAGCTTAGATAGCGGGATTGCAGATACGCAGTATTTT. This sequence joins TRBV11-3 and TRBJ2-3; TRBD2 matches at 8 bases. The CDR3 length is 15 residues. With V trimmed by 0 bases and J by 4 bases, 3 bases remained unmatched. Germline assignment: CDR1 SGHNT and CDR2 YENEEA.

This clone was counted a single time. J is TRBJ2-3 and V is TRBV5-1, with 7 bases matching TRBD2. J lost 2 bases, V lost 8 bases, and 8 bases had no gene match. Germline loops: CDR1 SGHRS, CDR2 YFSETQ. The CDR3 has 14 residues. CDR3 sequence: CASHLGGSTDTQYF. The CDR3 region has the DNA TGCGCCAGTCACCTGGGGGGGTCCACAGATACGCAGTATTTT.

In its sample, this clone was seen once. The J gene is TRBJ1-2, the V gene TRBV5-1; a possible D gene is TRBD1 (5 bases). Germline CDR1 is SGHRS and CDR2 is YFSETQ. V gave up 2 bases and J gave up 2 bases, with 10 bases separating them. The CDR3 loop spans 14 amino acids. CDR3 DNA sequence: TGCGCCAGCAGCTTAGGGACTTCCAACTATGGCTACACCTTC. Translation: CASSLGTSNYGYTF.

The gene calls are TRBV12-3 or TRBV12-4 and TRBJ2-2; 7 bases are a match to TRBD1. This CDR3 contains 13 residues. V shed 6 bases, J shed 7 bases, and the junction held 5 bases outside the gene matches. CDR3 loop: CASSGQVGGELFF. CDR3 coding DNA: TGTGCCAGCAGCGGACAGGTTGGCGGGGAGCTGTTTTTT.

V gene TRBV6-2 or TRBV6-3 combines with J gene TRBJ1-1; a weak D match, TRBD1 (5 bases). This CDR3 has 14 amino acids. With 2 bases removed from V and 0 bases from J, the gap between germline ends came to 7 bases. Germline CDR1 MNHEY, CDR2 SVGEGT. In DNA, the CDR3 is TGTGCCAGCAGTTACGACAGCATGAACACTGAAGCTTTCTTT. This encodes CASSYDSMNTEAFF.

The rearrangement links TRBV6-1 to TRBJ1-3, with 10 bases aligning to TRBD1. V trimming: 4 bases; J trimming: 5 bases; junction bases outside the gene matches: 8. CDR1 is MNHNS and CDR2 is SASEGT in the germline V gene. CDR3 length: 16 amino acids. DNA for the CDR3: TGTGCCAGCAGTGGGCCGGGACAGGGGTGGAGAAACACCATATATTTT. Translated: CASSGPGQGWRNTIYF.